The 3 T cell receptor beta chains below come from one sample, sequenced in a study of Tregs in tolerant kidney transplant recipients. The data were produced by immunoSEQ multiplex PCR, yet TCRdb's version contains in-frame clones alone and is incomplete. The sample lists some 66,000 clones; roughly 90% were seen once. The specimen was CD8+ T cells from blood, collected before the transplant. The receptors stem from a human donor who received a combined kidney and bone marrow transplant.

This chain links TRBV7-9 with TRBJ2-1; 9 bases align to TRBD2. V lost 4 bases, J lost 10 bases, and 17 bases stayed unmatched. CDR1 is SEHNR and CDR2 is FQNEAQ in the germline V gene (reference sequence). This CDR3 contains 17 residues. The CDR3 sequence is CASSSTLTSGGFHEQFF. The CDR3 region has the DNA TGTGCCAGCAGCTCCACCCTGACTAGCGGCGGGTTCCACGAGCAGTTCTTC.

J is TRBJ2-1 and V is TRBV4-2, with 8 bases lining up with TRBD2. This CDR3 comprises 17 residues. The J segment lost 0 bases and the V segment lost 2 bases, leaving 6 bases of the junction unmatched. CDR1 and CDR2 from the germline V gene are LGHNA and YNFKEQ. The CDR3 region is CASSQLVAGSSYNEQFF. The CDR3 region has the DNA TGTGCCAGCAGCCAACTAGTAGCGGGGAGCTCCTACAATGAGCAGTTCTTC.

V is TRBV19 and J is TRBJ1-1; possible D gene TRBD1, 5 bases. The CDR3 sequence is 17 residues long. With 3 bases removed from V and 1 base from J, the gap between germline ends came to 18 bases. Germline CDR1 LNHDA, CDR2 SQIVND (reference sequence). For the CDR3, the DNA is TGTGCCAGTAGTATGGGACTGACCGGAGGTTGGAACACTGAAGCTTTCTTT. Its protein product is CASSMGLTGGWNTEAFF.